The 3 T cell receptor beta chains below all came from one sample that was sequenced in a study of blood T cells in healthy people across ages. The second PCR ran roughly 7 to 11 cycles with a sample-barcoded 5' primer and J-beta primers. Each CDR3 protein is one row after TCRdb ran MiXCR on the 5' RACE reads. The sample yields hundreds of thousands of distinct CDR3 sequences, 20% to 30% seen once. These data are also associated with another study on T cells of mothers and their children.

Specimen: blood. These receptors all come from a boy younger than 18 in good health.

This clonotype has just a few counts. The chain has TRBV9 and TRBJ2-3; TRBD2 matches at 9 bases. The CDR3 covers 15 residues. Trimming removed 4 bases from V and 4 bases from J; junction bases left unmatched: 7. Germline V gives CDR1 SGDLS, CDR2 YYNGEE. The CDR3 here is CASSSSGTSSDTQYF. The CDR3 DNA reads TGTGCCAGCAGCTCATCCGGGACTAGCTCAGATACGCAGTATTTT. The full variable domain, in which reference TRBV9 and TRBJ2-3 provide the parts outside the CDR3, is DSGVTQTPKHLITATGQRVTLRCSPRSGDLSVYWYQQSLDQGLQFLIQYYNGEERAKGNILERFSAQQFPDLHSELNLSSLELGDSALYFCASSSSGTSSDTQYFGPGTRLTVL.

The CDR3 protein is CASSQDIIGQGGANYGYTF. CDR3 nucleotide sequence: TGCGCCAGCAGCCAAGATATCATAGGACAGGGGGGAGCTAACTATGGCTACACCTTC. This chain uses TRBV4-3 with TRBJ1-2; 10 bases agree with TRBD1. The CDR3 totals 19 residues. Germline loops: CDR1 LGHNA, CDR2 YSLEER. After removal of 0 bases from V and 0 bases from J, the junction contained 10 bases not matched to a gene.

The V and J genes are TRBV25-1 and TRBJ1-2; TRBD1 matches at 11 bases. CDR1 is MGHDK and CDR2 is SYGVNS in the germline V gene. The CDR3 totals 15 residues. The ends lost 3 bases at V and 7 bases at J; junction bases unmatched: 7. The CDR3 region is CASSDRTGGRGGYTF. In nucleotides, the CDR3 is TGTGCCAGCAGTGATAGGACAGGGGGCAGAGGTGGCTACACCTTC.